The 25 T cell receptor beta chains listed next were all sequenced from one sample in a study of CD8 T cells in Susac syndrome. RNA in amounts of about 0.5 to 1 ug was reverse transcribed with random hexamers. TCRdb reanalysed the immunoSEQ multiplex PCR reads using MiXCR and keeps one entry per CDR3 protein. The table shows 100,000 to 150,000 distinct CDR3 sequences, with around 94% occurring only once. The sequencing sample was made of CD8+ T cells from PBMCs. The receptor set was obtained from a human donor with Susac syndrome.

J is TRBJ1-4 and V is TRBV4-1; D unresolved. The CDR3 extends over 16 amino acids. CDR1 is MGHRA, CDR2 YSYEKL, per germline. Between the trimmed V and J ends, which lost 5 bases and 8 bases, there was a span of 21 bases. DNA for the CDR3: TGCGCCAGCAGCACTAACCCGGCCCCGCTGGAGGAAAAACTGTTTTTT. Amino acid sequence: CASSTNPAPLEEKLFF.

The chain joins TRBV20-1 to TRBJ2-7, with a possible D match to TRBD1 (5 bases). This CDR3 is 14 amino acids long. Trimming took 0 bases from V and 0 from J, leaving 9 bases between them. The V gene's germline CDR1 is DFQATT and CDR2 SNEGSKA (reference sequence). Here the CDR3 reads CSARDSDSSYEQYF. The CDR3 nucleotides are TGCAGTGCTAGAGATTCTGACAGCTCCTACGAGCAGTACTTC.

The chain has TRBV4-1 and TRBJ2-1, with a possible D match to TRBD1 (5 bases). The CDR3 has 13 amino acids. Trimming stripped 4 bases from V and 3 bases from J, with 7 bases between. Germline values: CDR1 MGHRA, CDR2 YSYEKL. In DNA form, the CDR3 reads TGCGCCAGCAGCCGACAGAACTACAATGAGCAGTTCTTC. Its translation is CASSRQNYNEQFF.

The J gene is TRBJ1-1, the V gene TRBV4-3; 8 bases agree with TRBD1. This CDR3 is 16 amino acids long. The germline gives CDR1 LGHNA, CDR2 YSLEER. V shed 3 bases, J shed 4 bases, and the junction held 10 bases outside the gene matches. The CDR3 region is CASSHYRGGPSTEAFF. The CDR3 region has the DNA TGCGCCAGCAGCCATTACAGGGGGGGCCCGAGCACTGAAGCTTTCTTT.

CDR3 coding DNA: TGCGCCAGCAGTTATAAAGGGGACAGGGGTATCTACGAGCAGTACTTC. It codes for CASSYKGDRGIYEQYF. The chain couples TRBV5-1 to TRBJ2-7, with 10 bases lining up with TRBD1. Germline CDR1 and CDR2: SGHRS and YFSETQ. Germline trimming cut 5 bases from V and 3 bases from J; bases unmatched to any gene: 11. The CDR3 sequence is 16 residues long.

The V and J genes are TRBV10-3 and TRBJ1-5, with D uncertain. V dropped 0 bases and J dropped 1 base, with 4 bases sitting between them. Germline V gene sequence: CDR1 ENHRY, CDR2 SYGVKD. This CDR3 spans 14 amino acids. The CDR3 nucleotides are TGTGCCATCAGTGAGTCCGAAAGCAATCAGCCCCAGCATTTT. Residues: CAISESESNQPQHF.

CDR3 sequence: CASSAGTSKVYEQYF. For the CDR3, the DNA is TGTGCCAGCAGTGCTGGGACTAGTAAGGTCTACGAGCAGTACTTC. This sequence joins TRBV2 and TRBJ2-7, with TRBD2 matching over 8 bases. Germline loops: CDR1 SNHLY, CDR2 FYNNEI. The CDR3 has 15 amino acids. V lost 4 bases and J lost 3; bases outside the gene matches: 8.

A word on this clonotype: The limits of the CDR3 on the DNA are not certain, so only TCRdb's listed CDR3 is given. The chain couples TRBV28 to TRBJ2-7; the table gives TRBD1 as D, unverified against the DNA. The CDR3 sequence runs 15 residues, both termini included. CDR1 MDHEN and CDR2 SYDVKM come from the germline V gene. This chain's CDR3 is CASSFLAGGDYEQYF.

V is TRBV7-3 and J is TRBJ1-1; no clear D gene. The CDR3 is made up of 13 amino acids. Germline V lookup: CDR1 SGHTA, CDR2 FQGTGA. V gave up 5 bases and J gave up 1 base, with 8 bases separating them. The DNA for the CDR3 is TGTGCCAGCAGCCTTAACGGGAACACTGAAGCTTTCTTT. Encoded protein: CASSLNGNTEAFF.

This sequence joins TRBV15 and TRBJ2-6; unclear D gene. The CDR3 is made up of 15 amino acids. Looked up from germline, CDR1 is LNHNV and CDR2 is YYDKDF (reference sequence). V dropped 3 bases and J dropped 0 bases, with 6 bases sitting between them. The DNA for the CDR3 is TGTGCCACCAGCAGCGCCTCCTCTGGGGCCAACGTCCTGACTTTC. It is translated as CATSSASSGANVLTF.

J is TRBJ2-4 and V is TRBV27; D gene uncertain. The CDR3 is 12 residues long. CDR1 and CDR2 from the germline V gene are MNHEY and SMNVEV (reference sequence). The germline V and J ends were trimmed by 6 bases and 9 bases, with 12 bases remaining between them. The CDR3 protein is CASSPGLAIQYF. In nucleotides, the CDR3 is TGTGCCAGCAGCCCAGGTTTGGCCATTCAGTACTTC.

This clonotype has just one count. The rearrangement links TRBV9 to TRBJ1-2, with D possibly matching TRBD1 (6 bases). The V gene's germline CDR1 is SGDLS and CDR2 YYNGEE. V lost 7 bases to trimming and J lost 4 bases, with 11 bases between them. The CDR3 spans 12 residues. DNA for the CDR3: TGTGCCAGCTCCAGACAGGTCTATGGCTACACCTTC. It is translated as CASSRQVYGYTF.

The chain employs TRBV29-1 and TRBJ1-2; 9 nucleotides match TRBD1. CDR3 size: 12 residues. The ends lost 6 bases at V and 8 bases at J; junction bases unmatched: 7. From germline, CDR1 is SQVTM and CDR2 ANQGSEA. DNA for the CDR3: TGCAGCGTCCCACAGGGGGCAGAGGGCTACACCTTC. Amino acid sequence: CSVPQGAEGYTF. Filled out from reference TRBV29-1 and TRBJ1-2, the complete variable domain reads SAVISQKPSRDICQRGTSLTIQCQVDSQVTMMFWYRQQPGQSLTLIATANQGSEATYESGFVIDKFPISRPNLTFSTLTVSNMSPEDSSIYLCSVPQGAEGYTFGSGTRLTVV.

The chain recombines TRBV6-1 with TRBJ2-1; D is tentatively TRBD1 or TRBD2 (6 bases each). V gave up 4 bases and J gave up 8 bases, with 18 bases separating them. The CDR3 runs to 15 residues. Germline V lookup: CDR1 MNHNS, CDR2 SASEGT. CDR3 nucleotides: TGTGCCAGCAGTGTAGTGGGGGGCGAAGATGATGAGCAGTTCTTC. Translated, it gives CASSVVGGEDDEQFF.

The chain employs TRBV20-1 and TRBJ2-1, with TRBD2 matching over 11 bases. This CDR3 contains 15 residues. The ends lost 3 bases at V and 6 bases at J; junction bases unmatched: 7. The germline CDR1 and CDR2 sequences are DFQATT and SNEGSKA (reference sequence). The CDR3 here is CSASQGLAELNEQFF. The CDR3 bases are TGCAGTGCTAGCCAGGGACTAGCGGAACTCAATGAGCAGTTCTTC.

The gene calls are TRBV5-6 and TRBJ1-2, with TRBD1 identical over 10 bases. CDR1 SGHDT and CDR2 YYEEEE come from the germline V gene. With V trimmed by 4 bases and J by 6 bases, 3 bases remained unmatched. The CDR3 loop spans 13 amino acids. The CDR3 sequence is CASSTTGGDGYTF. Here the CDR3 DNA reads TGTGCCAGCAGCACGACAGGGGGCGATGGCTACACCTTC.

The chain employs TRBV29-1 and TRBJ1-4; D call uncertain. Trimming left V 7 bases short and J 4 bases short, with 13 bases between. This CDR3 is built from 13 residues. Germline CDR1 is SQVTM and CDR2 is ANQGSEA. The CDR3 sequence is CSAQSSVNEKLFF. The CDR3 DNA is TGCAGCGCTCAGAGTAGTGTTAATGAAAAACTGTTTTTT.

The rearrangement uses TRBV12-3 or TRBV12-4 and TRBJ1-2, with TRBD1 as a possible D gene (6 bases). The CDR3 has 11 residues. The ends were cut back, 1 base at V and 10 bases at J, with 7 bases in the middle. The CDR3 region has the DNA TGTGCCAGCAGTTTAGGGACAGCCTACACCTTC. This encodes CASSLGTAYTF.

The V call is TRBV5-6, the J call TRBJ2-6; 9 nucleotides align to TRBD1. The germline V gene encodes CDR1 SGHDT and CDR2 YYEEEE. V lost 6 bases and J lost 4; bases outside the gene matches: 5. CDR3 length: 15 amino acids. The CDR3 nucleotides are TGTGCCAGCACCATACAGGGGGCGGGGGCCAACGTCCTGACTTTC. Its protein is CASTIQGAGANVLTF.

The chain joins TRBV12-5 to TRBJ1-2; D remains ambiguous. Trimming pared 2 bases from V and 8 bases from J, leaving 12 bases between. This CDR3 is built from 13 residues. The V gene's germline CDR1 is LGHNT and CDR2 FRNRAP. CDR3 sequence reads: CASGLPTDLGYTF. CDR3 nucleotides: TGTGCTAGTGGTTTGCCTACGGATTTGGGCTACACCTTC.

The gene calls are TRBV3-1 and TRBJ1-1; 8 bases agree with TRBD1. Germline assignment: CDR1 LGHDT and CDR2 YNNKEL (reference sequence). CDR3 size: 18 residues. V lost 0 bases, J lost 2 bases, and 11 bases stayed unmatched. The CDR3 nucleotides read TGTGCCAGCAGCCAAGATTTGGAGACAGGGGAGAAAAACACTGAAGCTTTCTTT. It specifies CASSQDLETGEKNTEAFF.

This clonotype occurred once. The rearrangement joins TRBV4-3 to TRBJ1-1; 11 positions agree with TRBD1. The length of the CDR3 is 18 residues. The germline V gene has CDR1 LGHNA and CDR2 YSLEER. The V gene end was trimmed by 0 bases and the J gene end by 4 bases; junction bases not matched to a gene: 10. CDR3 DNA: TGCGCCAGCAGCCAAGATAACGGACAGGGGGCGTTGGGCACTGAAGCTTTCTTT. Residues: CASSQDNGQGALGTEAFF.

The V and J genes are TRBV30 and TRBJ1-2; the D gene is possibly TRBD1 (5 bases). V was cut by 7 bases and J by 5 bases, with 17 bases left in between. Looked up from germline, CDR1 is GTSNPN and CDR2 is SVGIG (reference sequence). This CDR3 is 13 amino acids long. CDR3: CASDSRVAYGYTF. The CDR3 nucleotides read TGTGCCTCTGATTCCAGGGTCGCTTATGGCTACACCTTC.

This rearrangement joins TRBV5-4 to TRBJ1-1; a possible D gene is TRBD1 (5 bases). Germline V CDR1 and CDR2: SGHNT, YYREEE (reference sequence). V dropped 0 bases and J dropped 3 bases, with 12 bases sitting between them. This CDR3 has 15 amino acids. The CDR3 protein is CASSLGPGEDTEAFF. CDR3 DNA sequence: TGTGCCAGCAGCTTGGGCCCGGGGGAGGACACTGAAGCTTTCTTT.

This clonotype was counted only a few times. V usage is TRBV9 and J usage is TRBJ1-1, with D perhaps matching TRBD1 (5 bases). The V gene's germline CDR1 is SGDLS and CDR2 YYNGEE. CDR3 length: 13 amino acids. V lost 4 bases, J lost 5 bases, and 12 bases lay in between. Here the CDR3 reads CASSPGGGTEAFF. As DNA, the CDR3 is TGTGCCAGCAGCCCCGGGGGGGGGACTGAAGCTTTCTTT.